This T cell receptor beta chain was found in a study of CD8 T cells in ankylosing spondylitis. This CDR3 is 17 amino acids long. CDR1 DFQATT and CDR2 SNEGSKA come from the germline V gene (reference sequence). The ends were cut back, 0 bases at V and 6 bases at J, with 24 bases in the middle. With respect to this clonotype: What it recognizes is unknown.

Overall study findings and caveats: According to the report, clones linked to the disease were significantly enriched in matched synovial fluid samples taken from ankylosing spondylitis patients. One TCR beta motif, made up of roughly 8 highly homologous variants, appeared characteristic of ankylosing spondylitis blood. Relatively scarce in peripheral blood, disease-linked clones were CD8+. Prior work had noted some motif variants in reactive arthritis blood and synovial fluid.

TCRdb fed the 5' RACE reads into MiXCR, producing one record per CDR3 protein. The sample consists of about 340,000 distinct CDR3 sequences, roughly 15% of them appearing once. The rearrangement links TRBV20-1 to TRBJ2-7, with a possible D match to TRBD2 (6 bases). The sequenced material came from blood, either unsorted or a sorted T cell fraction (not recorded which). The receptor was isolated from a male donor with ankylosing spondylitis or in good health (not recorded which). The CDR3, as DNA: TGCAGTGCTAGAGATCTGAGGAGGGGCTGGCCGGTCGGCGAGCAGTACTTC. Its translation is CSARDLRRGWPVGEQYF.